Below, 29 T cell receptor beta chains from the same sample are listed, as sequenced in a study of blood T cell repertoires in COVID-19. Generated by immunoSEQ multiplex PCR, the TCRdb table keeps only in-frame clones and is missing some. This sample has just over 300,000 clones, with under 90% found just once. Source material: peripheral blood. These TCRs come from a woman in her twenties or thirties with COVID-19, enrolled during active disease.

Here the CDR3 reads CASSTSRGETQYF. The CDR3 DNA reads TGTGCCAGCAGTACGTCCCGGGGAGAGACCCAGTACTTC. The rearrangement uses TRBV7-7 and TRBJ2-5, with D possibly matching TRBD2 (5 bases). Trimming took off 6 bases at V and 4 bases at J, with 12 bases between the two ends. Germline V lookup: CDR1 SSHAT, CDR2 FNYEAQ (reference sequence). The CDR3 spans 13 residues.

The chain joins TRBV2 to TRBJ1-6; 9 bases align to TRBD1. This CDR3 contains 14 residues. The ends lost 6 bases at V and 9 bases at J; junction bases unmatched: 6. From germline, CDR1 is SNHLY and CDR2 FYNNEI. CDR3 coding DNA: TGTGCCAGCAGGGAAACAGGGGGCAGTTCACCCCTCCACTTT. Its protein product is CASRETGGSSPLHF.

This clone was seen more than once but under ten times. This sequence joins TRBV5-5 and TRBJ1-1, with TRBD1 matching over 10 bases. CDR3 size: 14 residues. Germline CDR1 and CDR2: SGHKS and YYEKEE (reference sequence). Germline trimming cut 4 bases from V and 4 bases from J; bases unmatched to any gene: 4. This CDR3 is CASSPGQGSTEAFF. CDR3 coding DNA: TGTGCCAGCAGCCCGGGACAGGGGAGCACTGAAGCTTTCTTT.

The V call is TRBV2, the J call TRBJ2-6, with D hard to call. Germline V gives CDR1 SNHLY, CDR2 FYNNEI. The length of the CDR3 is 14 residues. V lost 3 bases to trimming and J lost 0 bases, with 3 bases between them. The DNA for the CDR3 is TGTGCCAGCAGTGACAGCTCTGGGGCCAACGTCCTGACTTTC. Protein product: CASSDSSGANVLTF.

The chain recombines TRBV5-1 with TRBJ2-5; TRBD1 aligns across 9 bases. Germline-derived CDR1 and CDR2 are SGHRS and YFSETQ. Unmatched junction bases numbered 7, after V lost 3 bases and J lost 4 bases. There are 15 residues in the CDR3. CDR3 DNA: TGCGCCAGCAGCTCCCTGACAGGGGGAATAGAGACCCAGTACTTC. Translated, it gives CASSSLTGGIETQYF.

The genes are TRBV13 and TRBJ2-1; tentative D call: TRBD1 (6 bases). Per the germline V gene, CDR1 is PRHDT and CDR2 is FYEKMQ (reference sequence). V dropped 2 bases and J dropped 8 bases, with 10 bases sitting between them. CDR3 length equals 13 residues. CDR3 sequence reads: CASSLYREDEQFF. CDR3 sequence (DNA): TGTGCCAGCAGCTTATACAGGGAAGATGAGCAGTTCTTC.

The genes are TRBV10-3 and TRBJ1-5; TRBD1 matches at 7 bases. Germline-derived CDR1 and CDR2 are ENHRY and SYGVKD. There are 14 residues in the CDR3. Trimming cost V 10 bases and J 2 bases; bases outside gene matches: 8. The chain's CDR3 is CATLDREGNQPQHF. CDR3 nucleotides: TGTGCCACCCTAGACAGGGAGGGCAATCAGCCCCAGCATTTT.

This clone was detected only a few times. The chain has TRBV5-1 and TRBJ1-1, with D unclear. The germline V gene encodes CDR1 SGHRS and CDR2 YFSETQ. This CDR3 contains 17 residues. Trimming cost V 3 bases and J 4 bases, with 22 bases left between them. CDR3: CASSSPLSVGVRTEAFF. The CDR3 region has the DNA TGCGCCAGCAGCTCGCCCCTTTCGGTCGGGGTTCGCACTGAAGCTTTCTTT.

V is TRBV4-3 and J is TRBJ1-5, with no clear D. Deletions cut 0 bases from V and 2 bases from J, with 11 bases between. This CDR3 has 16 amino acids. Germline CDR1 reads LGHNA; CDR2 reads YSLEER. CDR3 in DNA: TGCGCCAGCAGCCAAGATAGGGCAGCGGGCAATCAGCCCCAGCATTTT. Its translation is CASSQDRAAGNQPQHF.

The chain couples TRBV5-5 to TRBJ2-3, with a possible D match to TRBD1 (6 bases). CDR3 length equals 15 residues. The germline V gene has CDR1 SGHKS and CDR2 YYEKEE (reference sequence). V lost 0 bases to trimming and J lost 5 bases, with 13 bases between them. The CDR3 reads CASSLDGQRIDTQYF. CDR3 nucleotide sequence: TGTGCCAGCAGCTTGGATGGACAGAGAATAGATACGCAGTATTTT.

The CDR3 is CASSARGGLYNEQFF. CDR3 coding DNA: TGTGCCAGCAGTGCGCGGGGGGGCCTCTACAATGAGCAGTTCTTC. This chain links TRBV2 with TRBJ2-1; the match to TRBD2 covers 9 bases. CDR1 is SNHLY and CDR2 is FYNNEI in the germline V gene. The CDR3 has 15 residues. V was clipped by 4 bases and J by 3 bases; unmatched bases: 4.

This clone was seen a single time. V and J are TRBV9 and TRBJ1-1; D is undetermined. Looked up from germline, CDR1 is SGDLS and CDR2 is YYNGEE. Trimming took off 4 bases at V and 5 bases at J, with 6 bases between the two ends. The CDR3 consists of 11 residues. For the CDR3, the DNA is TGTGCCAGCAGCTCGGGTACTGAAGCTTTCTTT. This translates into CASSSGTEAFF.

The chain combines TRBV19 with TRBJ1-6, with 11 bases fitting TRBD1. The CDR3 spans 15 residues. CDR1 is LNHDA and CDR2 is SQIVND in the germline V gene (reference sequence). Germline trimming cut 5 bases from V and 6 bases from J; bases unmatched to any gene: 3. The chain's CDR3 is CASSWGTGGNSPLHF. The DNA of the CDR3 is TGTGCCAGTAGTTGGGGGACAGGGGGTAATTCACCCCTCCACTTT.

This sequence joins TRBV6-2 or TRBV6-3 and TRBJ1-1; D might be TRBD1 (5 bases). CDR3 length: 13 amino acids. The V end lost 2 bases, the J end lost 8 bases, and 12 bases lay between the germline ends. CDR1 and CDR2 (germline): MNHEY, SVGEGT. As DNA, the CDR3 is TGTGCCAGCAGTTACGGGCAGGGAGGAGAAGCTTTCTTT. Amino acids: CASSYGQGGEAFF.

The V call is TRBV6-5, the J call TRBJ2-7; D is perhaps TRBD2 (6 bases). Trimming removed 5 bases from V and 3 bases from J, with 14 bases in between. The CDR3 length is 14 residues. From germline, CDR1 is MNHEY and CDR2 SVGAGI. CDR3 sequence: CASSPGTGRYEQYV. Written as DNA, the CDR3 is TGTGCCAGCAGTCCCGGGACTGGCCGCTACGAGCAGTACGTC.

CDR3 amino acids: CASIVDRERGGELFF. The CDR3 nucleotides read TGTGCCAGCATCGTGGACAGGGAGCGCGGCGGGGAGCTGTTTTTT. The V call is TRBV7-2, the J call TRBJ2-2, with 8 nucleotides matching TRBD1. The CDR3 spans 15 residues. J gave up 7 bases and V 7 bases, and 11 bases lay outside the gene matches. Germline CDR1 is SGHTA and CDR2 is FQGNSA.

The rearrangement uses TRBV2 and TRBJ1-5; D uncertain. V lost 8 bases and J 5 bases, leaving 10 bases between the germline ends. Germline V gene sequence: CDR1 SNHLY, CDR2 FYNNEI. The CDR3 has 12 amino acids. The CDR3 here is CASQKSDQPQHF. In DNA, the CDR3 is TGTGCCAGCCAGAAAAGTGATCAGCCCCAGCATTTT.

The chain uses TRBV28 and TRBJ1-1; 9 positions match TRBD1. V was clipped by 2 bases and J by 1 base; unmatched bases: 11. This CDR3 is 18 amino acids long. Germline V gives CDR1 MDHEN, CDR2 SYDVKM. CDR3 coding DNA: TGTGCCAGCAGTTTAGAAGTTCGACGGACAGGGGCGAACACTGAAGCTTTCTTT. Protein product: CASSLEVRRTGANTEAFF. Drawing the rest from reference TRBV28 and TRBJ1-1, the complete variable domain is DVKVTQSSRYLVKRTGEKVFLECVQDMDHENMFWYRQDPGLGLRLIYFSYDVKMKEKGDIPEGYSVSREKKERFSLILESASTNQTSMYLCASSLEVRRTGANTEAFFGQGTRLTVV.

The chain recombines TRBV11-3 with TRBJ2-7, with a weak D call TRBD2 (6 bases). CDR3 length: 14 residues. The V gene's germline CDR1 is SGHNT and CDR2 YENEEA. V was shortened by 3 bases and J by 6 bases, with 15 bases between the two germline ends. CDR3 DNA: TGTGCCAGCAGCTTGGGAGGAGGTGGGCCCGAGCAGTACTTC. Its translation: CASSLGGGGPEQYF.

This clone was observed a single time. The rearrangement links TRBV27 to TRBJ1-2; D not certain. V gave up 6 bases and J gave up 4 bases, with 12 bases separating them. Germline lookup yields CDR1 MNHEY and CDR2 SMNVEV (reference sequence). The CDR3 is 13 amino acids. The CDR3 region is CASRGRMGYGYTF. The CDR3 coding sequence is TGTGCCAGCAGGGGCCGCATGGGCTATGGCTACACCTTC.

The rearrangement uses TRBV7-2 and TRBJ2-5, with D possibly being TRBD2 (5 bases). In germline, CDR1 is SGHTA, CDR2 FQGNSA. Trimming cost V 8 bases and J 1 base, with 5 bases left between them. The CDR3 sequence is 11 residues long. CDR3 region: CASRGQETQYF. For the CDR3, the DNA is TGTGCCAGCCGGGGCCAAGAGACCCAGTACTTC.

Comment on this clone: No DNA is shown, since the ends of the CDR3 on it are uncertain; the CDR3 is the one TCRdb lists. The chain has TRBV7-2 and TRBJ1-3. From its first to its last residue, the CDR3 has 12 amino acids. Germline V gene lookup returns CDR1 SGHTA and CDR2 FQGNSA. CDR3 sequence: CASSLVGQGTNF.

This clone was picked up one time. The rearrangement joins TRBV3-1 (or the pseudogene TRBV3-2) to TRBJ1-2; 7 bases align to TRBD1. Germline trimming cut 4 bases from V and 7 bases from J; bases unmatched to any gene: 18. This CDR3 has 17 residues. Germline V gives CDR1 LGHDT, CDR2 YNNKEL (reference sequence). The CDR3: CASSPPDHQNRGGGYTF. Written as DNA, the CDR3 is TGTGCCAGCAGCCCGCCCGATCATCAAAACAGGGGAGGTGGCTACACCTTC.

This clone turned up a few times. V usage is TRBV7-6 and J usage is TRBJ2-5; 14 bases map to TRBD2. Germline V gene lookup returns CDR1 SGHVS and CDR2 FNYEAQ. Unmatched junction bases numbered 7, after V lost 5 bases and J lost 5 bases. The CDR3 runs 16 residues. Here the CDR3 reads CASSRGLAGGGETQYF. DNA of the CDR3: TGTGCCAGCAGCCGCGGACTAGCGGGGGGCGGGGAGACCCAGTACTTC.

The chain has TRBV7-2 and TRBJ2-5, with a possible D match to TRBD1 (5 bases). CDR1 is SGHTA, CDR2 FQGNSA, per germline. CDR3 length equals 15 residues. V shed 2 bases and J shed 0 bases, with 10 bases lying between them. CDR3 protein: CASSLSPGNQETQYF. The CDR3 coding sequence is TGTGCCAGCAGCTTATCCCCAGGGAACCAAGAGACCCAGTACTTC.

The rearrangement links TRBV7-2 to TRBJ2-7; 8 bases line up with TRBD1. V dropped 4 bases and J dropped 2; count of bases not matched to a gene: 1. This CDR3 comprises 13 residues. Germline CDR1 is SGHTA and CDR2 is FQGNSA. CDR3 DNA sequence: TGTGCCAGCAGCTCACAGGGGGCCTACGAGCAGTACTTC. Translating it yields CASSSQGAYEQYF. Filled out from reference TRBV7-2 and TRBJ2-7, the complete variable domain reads GAGVSQSPSNKVTEKGKDVELRCDPISGHTALYWYRQSLGQGLEFLIYFQGNSAPDKSGLPSDRFSAERTGGSVSTLTIQRTQQEDSAVYLCASSSQGAYEQYFGPGTRLTVT.

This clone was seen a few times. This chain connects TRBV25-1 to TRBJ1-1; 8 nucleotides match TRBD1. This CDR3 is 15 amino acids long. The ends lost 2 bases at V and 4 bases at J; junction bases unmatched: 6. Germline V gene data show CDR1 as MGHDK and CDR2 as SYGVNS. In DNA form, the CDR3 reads TGTGCCAGCAGTGAACAGGGGGCACTCGGCACTGAAGCTTTCTTT. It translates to CASSEQGALGTEAFF.

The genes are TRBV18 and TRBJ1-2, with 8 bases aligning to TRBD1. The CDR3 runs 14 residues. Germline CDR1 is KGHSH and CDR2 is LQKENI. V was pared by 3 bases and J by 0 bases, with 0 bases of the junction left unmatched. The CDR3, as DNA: TGTGCCAGCTCACCGGGACAGGCTAACTATGGCTACACCTTC. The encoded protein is CASSPGQANYGYTF.

CDR3 amino acids: CASSIFQGYGYTF. CDR3 sequence (DNA): TGTGCCAGTAGTATTTTTCAGGGTTACGGCTACACCTTC. The V gene is TRBV19, the J gene TRBJ1-2; D perhaps matches TRBD1 (5 bases). Looked up from germline, CDR1 is LNHDA and CDR2 is SQIVND (reference sequence). V was shortened by 3 bases and J by 8 bases, with 13 bases between the two germline ends. The CDR3 covers 13 residues.